The 3 T cell receptor beta chains presented below share a single source sample, sequenced in a study of T cell responses to AZD1222 COVID-19 vaccine. Sequenced by immunoSEQ multiplex PCR; TCRdb stores in-frame clones only, minus some. The sample shows 90,000 to 120,000 clones, 70% to 90% of them seen only once. The source material was peripheral blood, sampled on day 0 of AZD1222 vaccination. These receptors were taken from an adult in good health.

CDR3 in DNA: TGTGCCAGCAGCTTAGACAGGAACGTAGACGAGCAGTACTTC. Protein sequence: CASSLDRNVDEQYF. J is TRBJ2-7 and V is TRBV7-2; a weak D match, TRBD1 (5 bases). The length of the CDR3 is 14 residues. Trimming took off 1 base at V and 5 bases at J, with 12 bases between the two ends. The germline gives CDR1 SGHTA, CDR2 FQGNSA.

This clone was picked up a small number of times. The chain has TRBV11-1 and TRBJ2-1; the D gene is possibly TRBD1 (6 bases). The V gene's germline CDR1 is SGHAT and CDR2 FQDESV (reference sequence). The CDR3 runs 15 residues. With 5 bases removed from V and 1 base from J, the gap between germline ends came to 12 bases. CDR3 DNA: TGTGCCAGCAGCCTAAGGACAGCTTCCTACAATGAGCAGTTCTTC. Translation: CASSLRTASYNEQFF.

This chain links TRBV24-1 with TRBJ2-7; unclear D gene. Deletions cut 1 base from V and 7 bases from J, with 4 bases between. There are 11 residues in the CDR3. Germline lookup yields CDR1 KGHDR and CDR2 SFDVKD. The CDR3 reads CATSDFREQYF. In nucleotides, the CDR3 is TGTGCCACCAGTGATTTCAGAGAGCAGTACTTC.